One and the same sample provided the 24 T cell receptor beta chains below, sequenced in a study of blood T cell repertoires in COVID-19. The assay was immunoSEQ multiplex PCR, and TCRdb's table has in-frame clones only and misses some. Among more than 150,000 clones listed, 90% were seen once. The source material was peripheral blood. The receptors were sampled from a man aged 45-60 years with acute or convalescent COVID-19.

The gene calls are TRBV19 and TRBJ2-2; TRBD1 matches 7 bases. CDR1 is LNHDA, CDR2 SQIVND, per germline (reference sequence). V lost 10 bases to trimming and J lost 1 base; unmatched junction nucleotides: 6. The CDR3 loop spans 14 amino acids. CDR3 region: CATRGQVNTGELFF. The CDR3 coding sequence is TGTGCCACCAGAGGACAGGTGAACACCGGGGAGCTGTTTTTT.

The chain recombines TRBV10-3 with TRBJ2-7; D perhaps matches TRBD1 (6 bases). Trimming took off 4 bases at V and 2 bases at J, with 15 bases between the two ends. Looked up from germline, CDR1 is ENHRY and CDR2 is SYGVKD. CDR3 length: 15 amino acids. The CDR3 DNA is TGTGCCATCAGTGGCAGCCGGCAGGGGACCTACGAGCAGTACTTC. Its protein product is CAISGSRQGTYEQYF.

With respect to this clone: The same CDR3 arises from other DNA sequences in this sample as well. This chain links TRBV3-1 (or the pseudogene TRBV3-2) with TRBJ1-1; no firm D call. Germline V gene lookup returns CDR1 LGHDT and CDR2 YNNKEL (reference sequence). Trimming took off 3 bases at V and 4 bases at J, with 9 bases between the two ends. The length of the CDR3 is 13 residues. CDR3 nucleotides: TGTGCCAGCAGCCAGGAGGGTGGCACTGAAGCTTTCTTT. Protein: CASSQEGGTEAFF.

This sequence joins TRBV6-5 and TRBJ2-5, with D uncertain. In germline, CDR1 is MNHEY, CDR2 SVGAGI. V was clipped by 8 bases and J by 4 bases, with 11 bases between them. This CDR3 has 12 residues. The CDR3 sequence: CASLVGGETQYF. In DNA, the CDR3 is TGTGCCAGCCTAGTCGGCGGAGAGACCCAGTACTTC.

The rearrangement uses TRBV19 and TRBJ1-1; 9 bases map to TRBD1. The length of the CDR3 is 14 residues. CDR1 and CDR2 from the germline V gene are LNHDA and SQIVND (reference sequence). After removal of 5 bases from V and 6 bases from J, the junction contained 7 bases not matched to a gene. Here the CDR3 reads CASSSQGATSEAFF. The CDR3 DNA sequence: TGTGCCAGTAGTTCACAGGGGGCGACGTCTGAAGCTTTCTTT. Full variable domain (missing parts from reference TRBV19 and TRBJ1-1): DGGITQSPKYLFRKEGQNVTLSCEQNLNHDAMYWYRQDPGQGLRLIYYSQIVNDFQKGDIAEGYSVSREKKESFPLTVTSAQKNPTAFYLCASSSQGATSEAFFGQGTRLTVV.

This clone was seen only once. The junction and the germline gene differ at one end; a read error may be behind it. This rearrangement joins TRBV7-9 to TRBJ2-4, with D maybe TRBD2 (5 bases). CDR1 and CDR2 (germline): SEHNR, FQNEAQ (reference sequence). CDR3 length equals 12 residues. In DNA, the CDR3 is TGTGCCAGCAGCTTGGAATTACGGAGGTTTCGGTTC. This codes for CASSLELRRFRF.

Of note for this clone: This sample includes further DNA sequences coding for the same CDR3. V and J are TRBV9 and TRBJ2-2, with D unclear. With 1 base removed from V and 5 bases from J, the gap between germline ends came to 3 bases. The CDR3 length is 12 residues. The germline CDR1 and CDR2 sequences are SGDLS and YYNGEE. CDR3 sequence: CASSVSTGELFF. In nucleotides, the CDR3 is TGTGCCAGCAGCGTATCTACCGGGGAGCTGTTTTTT.

The chain employs TRBV5-1 and TRBJ2-1; TRBD2 might be the D (5 bases). Per the germline V gene, CDR1 is SGHRS and CDR2 is YFSETQ. This CDR3 has 13 amino acids. V lost 0 bases and J 15 bases, leaving 16 bases between the germline ends. This CDR3 is CASSLGDTRVRFF. The CDR3 DNA follows: TGCGCCAGCAGCTTGGGCGATACTAGGGTTCGGTTCTTC.

The rearrangement uses TRBV19 and TRBJ2-3, with D unclear. CDR3 length: 14 residues. Germline V lookup: CDR1 LNHDA, CDR2 SQIVND (reference sequence). The V end was cut by 3 bases, the J end by 0 bases, with 7 bases between. Written as DNA, the CDR3 is TGTGCCAGTAGTATTATGGCAAGCACAGATACGCAGTATTTT. Its protein is CASSIMASTDTQYF.

The rearrangement uses TRBV6-2 or TRBV6-3 and TRBJ2-1, with D possibly being TRBD2 (5 bases). With 3 bases removed from V and 8 bases from J, the gap between germline ends came to 20 bases. The CDR3 length is 16 residues. Germline values: CDR1 MNHEY, CDR2 SVGEGT. CDR3 region: CASSYSSGKSFDEQFF. CDR3 coding DNA: TGTGCCAGCAGTTATTCCTCCGGGAAAAGCTTCGATGAGCAGTTCTTC.

The chain's CDR3 is CASSYSAGRGANVLTF. CDR3 nucleotide sequence: TGTGCCAGCAGTTACAGCGCAGGGAGGGGGGCCAACGTCCTGACTTTC. This chain uses TRBV6-5 with TRBJ2-6; TRBD2 might be the D (6 bases). The V and J ends lost 2 bases and 4 bases respectively, with 12 bases between them. Germline CDR1 reads MNHEY; CDR2 reads SVGAGI. CDR3 length: 16 residues.

This rearrangement joins TRBV27 to TRBJ2-1; TRBD2 agrees at 12 bases. Germline V CDR1 and CDR2: MNHEY, SMNVEV (reference sequence). CDR3 length: 15 amino acids. J was trimmed by 7 bases and V by 2 bases; bases with no gene match: 3. Here the CDR3 DNA reads TGTGCCAGCAGTTTAATCGGGACTAGCGGGAATGAGCAGTTCTTC. It codes for CASSLIGTSGNEQFF.

This clone turned up a few times. The chain links TRBV28 to TRBJ2-1; 8 positions match TRBD2. Germline assignment: CDR1 MDHEN and CDR2 SYDVKM. This CDR3 is built from 14 residues. J lost 3 bases, V lost 7 bases, and 5 bases had no gene match. The CDR3 protein is CASILTSGYNEQFF. The CDR3 nucleotides are TGTGCCAGCATCTTAACTAGCGGCTACAATGAGCAGTTCTTC.

This clone came up once. V is TRBV5-1 and J is TRBJ1-3; TRBD1 matches 7 bases. The CDR3 has 15 residues. From germline, CDR1 is SGHRS and CDR2 YFSETQ. Germline trimming cut 1 base from V and 4 bases from J; bases unmatched to any gene: 5. CDR3 DNA sequence: TGCGCCAGCAGCTTGCAGGGGGAAGGCGGAAACACCATATATTTT. Translated, it gives CASSLQGEGGNTIYF.

This clone was counted once. The gene calls are TRBV2 and TRBJ2-1; 10 bases are a match to TRBD2. J gave up 7 bases and V 4 bases, and 7 bases lay outside the gene matches. The CDR3 spans 15 residues. From germline, CDR1 is SNHLY and CDR2 FYNNEI. The DNA of the CDR3 is TGTGCCAGCAGTGGGCCTAGCGGGGGCTGGAATGAGCAGTTCTTC. This codes for CASSGPSGGWNEQFF.

DNA for the CDR3: TGCGCCAGCAGCCAAGATTCGGGGGAAGAGGATGGTGAAGCTTTCTTT. It encodes CASSQDSGEEDGEAFF. The rearrangement links TRBV4-3 to TRBJ1-1, with a weak D call TRBD1 (5 bases). There are 16 residues in the CDR3. With 0 bases removed from V and 7 bases from J, the gap between germline ends came to 18 bases. Germline V CDR1 and CDR2: LGHNA, YSLEER.

This chain uses TRBV28 with TRBJ1-2; D is possibly TRBD1 (5 bases). CDR3 length: 14 amino acids. Trimming removed 3 bases from V and 8 bases from J, with 16 bases in between. Germline assignment: CDR1 MDHEN and CDR2 SYDVKM. CDR3 in amino acids: CASSFTRDYGGYTF. The CDR3, as DNA: TGTGCCAGCAGTTTTACCAGGGACTATGGGGGCTACACCTTC.

The gene calls are TRBV28 and TRBJ1-5; perhaps TRBD1 as D (5 bases). Trimming cost V 1 base and J 3 bases, with 13 bases left between them. CDR3 length equals 16 residues. Germline V gene data show CDR1 as MDHEN and CDR2 as SYDVKM. Written as DNA, the CDR3 is TGTGCCAGCAGTTTATTGTGGACAAGCAACAATCAGCCCCAGCATTTT. Its protein is CASSLLWTSNNQPQHF.

The rearrangement uses TRBV5-8 and TRBJ2-7, with no clear D. Germline CDR1 SGHTS, CDR2 YDEGEE. The CDR3 length is 13 residues. Between the trimmed V and J ends, which lost 4 bases and 2 bases, there was a span of 10 bases. The CDR3 nucleotides read TGTGCCAGCAGCAGCAGTACAGCCTACGAGCAGTACTTC. Its translation is CASSSSTAYEQYF.

V and J are TRBV11-3 and TRBJ2-2, with TRBD2 matching over 10 bases. The CDR3 has 15 residues. Unmatched junction bases numbered 5, after V lost 5 bases and J lost 5 bases. Germline CDR1 and CDR2: SGHNT and YENEEA. The CDR3 region has the DNA TGTGCCAGCAGCCCCGGACTAGCGGATACCGGGGAGCTGTTTTTT. This translates into CASSPGLADTGELFF.

This clone appeared a few times. The CDR3 protein is CASSVLAGVGDTQYF. In DNA form, the CDR3 reads TGTGCCAGCAGCGTACTAGCGGGGGTAGGAGATACGCAGTATTTT. The chain recombines TRBV9 with TRBJ2-3; 10 bases align to TRBD2. V trimming: 1 base; J trimming: 5 bases; junction bases outside the gene matches: 4. CDR3 size: 15 residues. Germline V CDR1 and CDR2: SGDLS, YYNGEE. Supplemented by reference TRBV9 and TRBJ2-3, the full variable domain reads DSGVTQTPKHLITATGQRVTLRCSPRSGDLSVYWYQQSLDQGLQFLIQYYNGEERAKGNILERFSAQQFPDLHSELNLSSLELGDSALYFCASSVLAGVGDTQYFGPGTRLTVL.

In DNA form, the CDR3 reads TGTGCCAGCAGCAAAGTTCTTGGGGAGGAGACCCAGTACTTC. It is translated as CASSKVLGEETQYF. V is TRBV21-1 and J is TRBJ2-5; the DNA was not used to check the table's D call, TRBD2. TRBV21-1 is noted as a pseudogene. The CDR3 is 14 residues long.

The rearrangement links TRBV5-8 to TRBJ1-1; possible D gene TRBD1, 5 bases. V lost 4 bases to trimming and J lost 1 base, with 5 bases between them. Germline CDR1 reads SGHTS; CDR2 reads YDEGEE. The CDR3 totals 12 residues. CDR3 DNA sequence: TGTGCCAGCAGCAGGGGGAACACTGAAGCTTTCTTT. Translated, it gives CASSRGNTEAFF.

The rearrangement links TRBV10-3 to TRBJ2-5; TRBD1 aligns across 9 bases. V was clipped by 7 bases and J by 2 bases; unmatched bases: 8. CDR3 length: 15 residues. Germline CDR1 and CDR2: ENHRY and SYGVKD. CDR3 protein: CAIKRDRERQETQYF. The CDR3 coding sequence is TGTGCCATCAAACGGGACAGGGAGAGACAAGAGACCCAGTACTTC.